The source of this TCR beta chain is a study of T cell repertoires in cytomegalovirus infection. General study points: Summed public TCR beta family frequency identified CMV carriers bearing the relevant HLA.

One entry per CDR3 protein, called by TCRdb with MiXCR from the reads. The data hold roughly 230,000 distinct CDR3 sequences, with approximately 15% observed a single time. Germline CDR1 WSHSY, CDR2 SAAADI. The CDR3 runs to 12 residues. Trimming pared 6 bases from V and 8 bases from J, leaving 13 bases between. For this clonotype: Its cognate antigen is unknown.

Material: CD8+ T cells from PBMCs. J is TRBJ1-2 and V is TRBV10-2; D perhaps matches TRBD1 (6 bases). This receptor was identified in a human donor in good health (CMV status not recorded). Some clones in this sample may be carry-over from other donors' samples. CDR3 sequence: CASRQGRGGYTF. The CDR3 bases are TGCGCCAGCAGACAGGGTAGAGGAGGCTACACCTTC.